The 9 T cell receptor beta chains below were found in one sample sequenced in a study of OX40 agonist ivuxolimab in advanced cancers. Clones were read by immunoSEQ multiplex PCR, and TCRdb kept only the in-frame ones, dropping some. The table lists tens of thousands of clones, 85% to 90% of them singletons. The material sequenced was CD4+ or CD8+ T cells sorted from blood, taken in a trial of the OX40 agonist ivuxolimab. Receptors originate from an adult with an advanced solid tumor such as melanoma, head and neck, liver or kidney cancer.

V is TRBV5-1 and J is TRBJ2-2; TRBD2 might be the D (6 bases). The CDR3 length is 16 residues. CDR1 and CDR2 (germline): SGHRS, YFSETQ. Between the trimmed V and J ends, which lost 5 bases and 0 bases, there was a span of 14 bases. The CDR3 DNA is TGCGCCAGCAGTTGGGAGGCGGCTTCGAACACCGGGGAGCTGTTTTTT. Encoded protein: CASSWEAASNTGELFF.

This rearrangement joins TRBV7-3 to TRBJ2-3; perhaps TRBD2 as D (5 bases). V dropped 6 bases and J dropped 1 base, with 8 bases sitting between them. The germline CDR1 and CDR2 sequences are SGHTA and FQGTGA. This CDR3 contains 13 residues. The DNA for the CDR3 is TGTGCCAGCAGAGAGGGCGGCACAGATACGCAGTATTTT. As protein: CASREGGTDTQYF.

The genes are TRBV10-3 and TRBJ2-7; 8 positions match TRBD1. Looked up from germline, CDR1 is ENHRY and CDR2 is SYGVKD. Unmatched junction bases numbered 5, after V lost 8 bases and J lost 2 bases. CDR3 length equals 13 residues. The CDR3 sequence is CAIRQGAPYEQYF. The CDR3 DNA is TGTGCCATCCGGCAGGGGGCGCCCTACGAGCAGTACTTC.

This chain connects TRBV28 to TRBJ2-5, with D possibly being TRBD1 or TRBD2 (5 bases each). CDR1 and CDR2 from the germline V gene are MDHEN and SYDVKM. The length of the CDR3 is 16 residues. The ends were cut back, 5 bases at V and 3 bases at J, with 19 bases in the middle. The DNA for the CDR3 is TGTGCCAGCAGTACCTATACCGGGACCGCAAAAGAGACCCAGTACTTC. Translated, it gives CASSTYTGTAKETQYF. Full variable domain (outside the CDR3, taken from reference TRBV28 and TRBJ2-5): DVKVTQSSRYLVKRTGEKVFLECVQDMDHENMFWYRQDPGLGLRLIYFSYDVKMKEKGDIPEGYSVSREKKERFSLILESASTNQTSMYLCASSTYTGTAKETQYFGPGTRLLVL.

V and J are TRBV21-1 and TRBJ2-7; the DNA was not compared with TRBD2, the D call given in the table. TRBV21-1 is termed a pseudogene. The length of the CDR3 is 14 residues. CDR3 protein: CASSLALLADEQYF. CDR3 bases: TGTGCCAGCAGCTTAGCGCTATTAGCGGACGAGCAGTACTTC.

The chain couples TRBV30 to TRBJ1-1; D is unclear. The CDR3 consists of 12 residues. The V and J ends lost 5 bases and 2 bases respectively, with 9 bases between them. Germline lookup yields CDR1 GTSNPN and CDR2 SVGIG (reference sequence). This chain's CDR3 is CAWDPGNTEAFF. In nucleotides, the CDR3 is TGTGCCTGGGACCCGGGTAACACTGAAGCTTTCTTT.

This clone was observed a few times. The chain is built from TRBV28 and TRBJ1-5; D unclear. V lost 7 bases, J lost 4 bases, and 11 bases lay in between. The germline CDR1 and CDR2 sequences are MDHEN and SYDVKM. This CDR3 has 13 residues. CDR3 DNA: TGTGCCAGCAATTGGGGATTTAATCAGCCCCAGCATTTT. Translation gives CASNWGFNQPQHF.

The CDR3 loop reads CASSSLGGYTF. The CDR3, as DNA: TGTGCCAGTAGTAGTCTGGGGGGCTACACCTTC. This sequence joins TRBV19 and TRBJ1-2, with D unclear. V lost 4 bases and J 8 bases, leaving 8 bases between the germline ends. Germline V gene data show CDR1 as LNHDA and CDR2 as SQIVND (reference sequence). The CDR3 spans 11 residues. The full variable domain, in which reference TRBV19 and TRBJ1-2 provide the parts outside the CDR3, is DGGITQSPKYLFRKEGQNVTLSCEQNLNHDAMYWYRQDPGQGLRLIYYSQIVNDFQKGDIAEGYSVSREKKESFPLTVTSAQKNPTAFYLCASSSLGGYTFGSGTRLTVV.

For the CDR3, the DNA is TGTGCCAGCAGCTTAAATAGGGGGAGGAACACTGAAGCTTTCTTT. Its translation is CASSLNRGRNTEAFF. This chain links TRBV7-8 with TRBJ1-1, with D possibly being TRBD1 (6 bases). Trimming removed 2 bases at V and 1 base at J, with 11 bases between. The CDR3 consists of 15 residues. Per germline, CDR1 SGHVS and CDR2 FQNEAQ.